These T cell receptor beta chains were read from a single sample in a study of OX40 agonist ivuxolimab in advanced cancers. Some clones are missing from TCRdb's copy, which holds only in-frame ones; the method was immunoSEQ multiplex PCR. The sample lists roughly 15,000 clones; 80% were seen once. Sample: CD4+ or CD8+ T cells sorted from blood, taken in a trial of the OX40 agonist ivuxolimab. The receptors stem from an adult with an advanced solid tumor such as melanoma, head and neck, liver or kidney cancer. Both conserved end residues are part of each CDR3. The order of the fields is J gene, D gene, clone size, V gene, CDR3 protein, CDR3 DNA. The D gene is left open where the match is weak. Clone size is shown for a subset of rows, as once, few, many or a class of expanded clone.

TRBJ2-7 TRBD1 - TRBV4-1 CASSQDNRGPYEQYF TGCGCCAGCAGCCAAGATAACAGGGGGCCCTACGAGCAGTACTTC
TRBJ2-1 - - TRBV14 CASSQVRDWPYNEQFF TGTGCCAGCAGCCAAGTTCGGGACTGGCCTTACAATGAGCAGTTCTTC
TRBJ2-1 TRBD2 - TRBV9 CASSSGSWGGVDEQFF TGTGCCAGCAGCTCCGGGTCGTGGGGGGGGGTCGATGAGCAGTTCTTC
TRBJ2-7 - - TRBV7-9 CASSLAVEQYF TGTGCCAGCAGCTTGGCGGTCGAGCAGTACTTC
TRBJ2-1 TRBD2 - TRBV19 CASSIRLAGVFYNEQFF TGTGCCAGTAGTATTCGGCTAGCGGGAGTATTCTACAATGAGCAGTTCTTC
TRBJ2-1 - - TRBV27 CASSSGASSYNEQFF TGTGCCAGCAGTTCCGGGGCCAGCTCCTACAATGAGCAGTTCTTC
TRBJ1-1 - - TRBV6-1 CASIIGGESEAFF TGTGCCAGCATAATCGGGGGAGAGTCTGAAGCTTTCTTT
TRBJ2-1 TRBD2 - TRBV5-1 CASSLTSGGAQEQFF TGCGCCAGCAGCTTGACTAGCGGGGGGGCTCAGGAGCAGTTCTTC
TRBJ1-1 - - TRBV11-2 CASSLVGWATEAFF TGTGCCAGCAGCTTAGTCGGGTGGGCAACTGAAGCTTTCTTT
TRBJ2-7 - - TRBV6-1 CASSENRETHEQYF TGTGCCAGCAGTGAGAACCGGGAGACTCACGAGCAGTACTTC
TRBJ2-3 TRBD2 - TRBV27 CASRALAGGQDTQYF TGTGCCAGCAGAGCCCTAGCGGGAGGGCAAGATACGCAGTATTTT
TRBJ2-7 TRBD2 - TRBV4-1 CASSLTSGVEQYF TGCGCCAGCAGCCTAACTAGCGGGGTGGAGCAGTACTTC
TRBJ2-1 - - TRBV2 CASSRARGVSYNEQFF TGTGCCAGCAGCCGAGCCCGCGGGGTCTCCTACAATGAGCAGTTCTTC
TRBJ1-1 - - TRBV5-4 CASSFWGNTEAFF TGTGCCAGCAGCTTTTGGGGGAACACTGAAGCTTTCTTT
TRBJ2-7 TRBD1 - TRBV28 CASRPGQHIYEQYF TGTGCCAGCAGACCGGGACAGCATATCTACGAGCAGTACTTC
TRBJ1-1 TRBD1 - TRBV5-4 CASMAGRGVNTEAFF TGTGCCAGCATGGCGGGCAGGGGGGTGAACACTGAAGCTTTCTTT
TRBJ1-4 - - TRBV25-1 CASSPWGINEKLFF TGTGCCAGCAGCCCGTGGGGGATTAATGAAAAACTGTTTTTT
TRBJ1-1 - few TRBV5-8 CASSFKRNTEAFF TGTGCCAGCAGCTTCAAGAGGAACACTGAAGCTTTCTTT
TRBJ1-2 TRBD1 - TRBV28 CASSSPRQGATNYGYTF TGTGCCAGCAGTTCCCCCCGACAGGGGGCGACTAACTATGGCTACACCTTC
TRBJ1-1 TRBD1 once TRBV19 CASSITGGSWGTEAFF TGTGCCAGTAGTATCACAGGGGGCTCTTGGGGGACTGAAGCTTTCTTT
TRBJ1-3 TRBD1 once TRBV9 CASSVGDRAALGLYF TGTGCCAGCAGCGTAGGTGACAGGGCCGCGCTGGGACTATATTTT
TRBJ2-1 - - TRBV7-9 CASSRLRQAGNEQFF TGTGCCAGCAGCCGATTGAGGCAGGCGGGGAATGAGCAGTTCTTC
TRBJ1-4 - - TRBV7-9 CASSLPRGRQEKLFF TGTGCCAGCAGCTTACCCCGGGGACGGCAGGAAAAACTGTTTTTT
TRBJ2-7 - - TRBV6-5 CASSYPSSYEQYF TGTGCCAGCAGTTACCCTTCTTCCTACGAGCAGTACTTC
TRBJ2-3 - - TRBV5-1 CASSWEEGTDTQYF TGCGCCAGCAGCTGGGAGGAAGGCACAGATACGCAGTATTTT
TRBJ2-7 - - TRBV6-5 CASSPARYNYEQYF TGTGCCAGCAGTCCCGCACGGTACAACTACGAGCAGTACTTC
TRBJ2-1 - once TRBV11-2 CASSAGDEQFF TGTGCCAGCAGCGCAGGGGATGAGCAGTTCTTC
TRBJ1-5 - once TRBV5-6 CASSLGQDNQPQHF TGTGCCAGCAGCTTGGGACAGGACAATCAGCCCCAGCATTTT
TRBJ2-3 - - TRBV27 CASSSPDLSTDTQYF TGTGCCAGCAGTTCGCCCGACTTGAGCACAGATACGCAGTATTTT
TRBJ2-5 - few TRBV15 CATSSPGDIQETQYF TGTGCCACCAGCAGCCCCGGGGACATCCAAGAGACCCAGTACTTC
TRBJ2-3 TRBD2 - TRBV27 CASMGILAGGIDTQYF TGTGCCAGCATGGGGATACTAGCGGGAGGGATAGATACGCAGTATTTT
TRBJ2-3 TRBD1 - TRBV5-6 CASSLRETGYTDTQYF TGTGCCAGCAGCTTGAGGGAGACAGGGTATACAGATACGCAGTATTTT
TRBJ1-1 - - TRBV7-2 CVSRPGTEAFF TGTGTCAGCCGGCCGGGCACTGAAGCTTTCTTT
TRBJ2-3 - - TRBV5-1 CASRDYSTDTQYF TGCGCCAGCAGGGACTATAGCACAGATACGCAGTATTTT
TRBJ1-1 - once TRBV2 CASISGESEFPMNTEAFF TGTGCCAGCATATCGGGGGAGAGTGAGTTCCCTATGAACACTGAAGCTTTCTTT
TRBJ2-7 - - TRBV14 CASSHRGISYEQYF TGTGCCAGCAGCCACCGGGGCATCTCCTACGAGCAGTACTTC
TRBJ1-5 - - TRBV27 CASSPLTDSNQPQHF TGTGCCAGCAGCCCTCTTACAGATAGCAATCAGCCCCAGCATTTT
TRBJ2-1 TRBD2 - TRBV5-1 CASSLAELSGRGNEQFF TGCGCCAGCAGCTTGGCCGAATTGAGCGGGAGGGGCAATGAGCAGTTCTTC
TRBJ2-7 - - TRBV7-9 CASSISQANSYEQYF TGTGCCAGCAGCATTTCTCAAGCAAACTCCTACGAGCAGTACTTC
TRBJ2-4 TRBD2 - TRBV9 CASSPSLGGGNIQYF TGTGCCAGCAGCCCCTCTCTGGGGGGGGGAAACATTCAGTACTTC
TRBJ1-3 - medium-sized TRBV11-2 CASSLLVSSGNTIYF TGTGCCAGCAGCCTCCTTGTGAGCTCTGGAAACACCATATATTTT